This T cell receptor (beta chain) was captured by sequencing in a study of preoperative IRX-2 immunotherapy in early breast cancer (dated by TCRdb to about 2019). As concerns this clone: Its antigen is unknown. Base qualities are missing; no much larger clone stands one base away.

The protocol used for the library was the immunoSEQ multiplex PCR assay. Held by TCRdb, this immuneACCESS table contains in-frame sequences only and omits some clones. Under half of the omission traces to an unresolved V gene where checked; the cause of the rest is unknown. In this sample the table shows 20,000 to 30,000 clones, around 75% of which occur a single time. The ten biggest clones cover roughly 2.2% of the sample. From the germline V gene (reference sequence), CDR1 is GTSNPN and CDR2 is SVGIG. The V and J ends are trimmed by 5 bases and 5 bases, leaving 13 bases between them. From the cysteine up to the phenylalanine, the CDR3 has a length of 12 residues. Just the 36-base CDR3 DNA is kept, in frame starting at base 1. Interpreted using the paper, the treatment or condition label stands for: preoperative locoregional IRX-2 cytokine immunotherapy. The samples were obtained from a phase Ib study that tested preoperative, locoregional IRX-2 cytokine immunotherapy meant to prime immune responses. Patients with early-stage breast cancer who were given IRX-2 before surgery served as donors.

This chain is built from TRBV30 and TRBJ2-7, and the D gene may be TRBD1, 6 bases matching. The sequence derives from a human donor with breast cancer. The sample in question was lymph node tissue, obtained before IRX-2 immunotherapy. The DNA is TGTGCCTGGGGGGAACAGGGCGACGAGCAGTACTTC. Its protein is CAWGEQGDEQYF.